This passage covers 26 T cell receptor beta chains from one sample sequenced in a study of breast tumors, draining lymph nodes, adjacent tissues. The lymph nodes were axillary draining lymph nodes from breast cancer patients. MiXCR, run by TCRdb on the multiplex PCR reads, gives a single entry per CDR3 protein. The sample records about 180,000 distinct CDR3 sequences, roughly a third being singletons. Specimen: axillary lymph node tissue. The receptor source for this set is a female donor with breast cancer. Some clones in this sample may be carry-over from other donors' samples.

Many counts were recorded for this clonotype. The chain links TRBV5-1 to TRBJ1-3, with D possibly TRBD1 on 5 matching bases. The germline V gene has CDR1 SGHRS and CDR2 YFSETQ. The CDR3 runs to 16 residues. Between the trimmed V and J ends, which lost 0 bases and 0 bases, there was a span of 10 bases. The CDR3 loop is CASSLGAGASGNTIYF. CDR3 coding DNA: TGCGCCAGCAGCTTGGGAGCCGGGGCCTCTGGAAACACCATATATTTT.

In its sample, this clonotype was seen many times. J is TRBJ1-5 and V is TRBV19; D is ambiguous. The V gene's germline CDR1 is LNHDA and CDR2 SQIVND (reference sequence). The CDR3 sequence is 14 residues long. The germline V and J ends were trimmed by 8 bases and 1 base, with 12 bases remaining between them. The chain's CDR3 is CASAAHQSNQPQHF. In DNA, the CDR3 is TGTGCCAGTGCCGCACATCAAAGCAATCAGCCCCAGCATTTT.

The rearrangement links TRBV7-9 to TRBJ1-6, with a weak D call TRBD1 (6 bases). The CDR3 has 23 amino acids. The V gene lost 5 bases and the J gene lost 0 bases, with 32 bases spanning the gap. Germline V lookup: CDR1 SEHNR, CDR2 FQNEAQ (reference sequence). DNA of the CDR3: TGTGCCAGCAGCCCCGTGGCGGGAGGAAACACCGGGGGCCAGAGCTCCTATAATTCACCCCTCCACTTT. Protein: CASSPVAGGNTGGQSSYNSPLHF.

The chain couples TRBV6-2 or TRBV6-3 to TRBJ2-5; D unresolved. Germline assignment: CDR1 MNHEY and CDR2 SVGEGT. Trimming removed 10 bases from V and 9 bases from J, with 6 bases in between. CDR3 length: 8 amino acids. The CDR3 sequence: CATPPQYF. The CDR3 nucleotides read TGTGCCACCCCACCCCAGTACTTC.

In its sample, this clonotype was seen once. J is TRBJ2-6 and V is TRBV7-2, with 8 positions matching TRBD2. The CDR3 runs 19 residues. Trimming removed 7 bases from V and 0 bases from J; junction bases left unmatched: 14. Germline loops: CDR1 SGHTA, CDR2 FQGNSA. The CDR3 spells CASTPGGRRNNSGANVLTF. CDR3 bases: TGTGCCAGCACCCCGGGGGGGAGACGTAACAACTCTGGGGCCAACGTCCTGACTTTC.

A word on this clonotype: Compared with germline, one end of the junction differs, possibly owing to a read error. The CDR3 DNA reads TGTGCCAGCAGTCCCCACCTGGAAACCTACGAGCGGTACTTC. This codes for CASSPHLETYERYF. The gene calls are TRBV28 and TRBJ2-7; D call uncertain. CDR3 size: 14 residues. Germline V gene lookup returns CDR1 MDHEN and CDR2 SYDVKM.

Ten or more counts support this clonotype. The J gene is TRBJ2-5, the V gene TRBV24-1; D perhaps matches TRBD2 (5 bases). Trimming removed 2 bases at V and 4 bases at J, with 7 bases between. Germline V gives CDR1 KGHDR, CDR2 SFDVKD. The CDR3 sequence is 13 residues long. The CDR3 DNA reads TGTGCCACCAGTGATTGGACTGGAGAGACCCAGTACTTC. Protein: CATSDWTGETQYF.

This clonotype showed up just a few times. The V and J genes are TRBV12-3 or TRBV12-4 and TRBJ1-1; 9 bases line up with TRBD1. The CDR3 is made up of 14 amino acids. V was pared by 3 bases and J by 4 bases, with 3 bases of the junction left unmatched. The CDR3 sequence: CASSFNRGRTEAFF. For the CDR3, the DNA is TGTGCCAGCAGTTTTAACAGGGGGCGCACTGAAGCTTTCTTT.

The sample holds many counts of this clonotype. The rearrangement joins TRBV12-3 or TRBV12-4 to TRBJ2-2, with D possibly being TRBD1 or TRBD2 (6 bases each). The V and J ends lost 10 bases and 7 bases respectively, with 19 bases between them. The CDR3 covers 14 residues. The CDR3 DNA follows: TGTGCCACCATAGGGGGGCGTGATGGCGGGGAGCTGTTTTTT. It translates to CATIGGRDGGELFF.

This clonotype was seen a single time. V usage is TRBV11-2 and J usage is TRBJ1-6; no firm D call. V gave up 11 bases and J gave up 9 bases, with 23 bases separating them. CDR3 length equals 15 residues. Germline loops: CDR1 SGHAT, CDR2 FQNNGV. CDR3 protein: CACILREGRCSPLHF. The CDR3 DNA reads as TGTGCCTGCATTCTGCGGGAGGGCCGGTGTTCACCCCTCCACTTT.

This clonotype came up many times. The rearrangement joins TRBV4-2 to TRBJ1-2; D gene ambiguous. CDR1 is LGHNA and CDR2 is YNFKEQ in the germline V gene. The CDR3 is made up of 14 amino acids. V was trimmed by 0 bases and J by 3 bases, leaving 8 bases between them. CDR3 coding DNA: TGTGCCAGCAGCCAAGACGGCGTGGACTATGGCTACACCTTC. Translating gives CASSQDGVDYGYTF.

Turning to this clonotype: Given a much more abundant clone one base away, this may be a read error. The V gene is TRBV20-1, the J gene TRBJ2-3; the match to TRBD2 covers 9 bases. Germline CDR1 DFQATT, CDR2 SNEGSKA (reference sequence). CDR3 length: 16 amino acids. Trimming cost V 1 base and J 3 bases; bases outside gene matches: 8. The CDR3: CSARGVLAGATDTQYF. The CDR3 DNA reads as TGCAGTGCTAGAGGGGTACTAGCGGGTGCGACAGATACGCAGTATTTT.

This clonotype was counted only a few times. V gene TRBV27 combines with J gene TRBJ2-7; 7 nucleotides align to TRBD2. CDR1 MNHEY and CDR2 SMNVEV come from the germline V gene (reference sequence). V was pared by 8 bases and J by 4 bases, with 17 bases of the junction left unmatched. CDR3 length: 16 amino acids. The CDR3 reads CASSQYAGVGPYEQYF. The DNA of the CDR3 is TGTGCCAGCTCTCAATACGCGGGAGTAGGGCCTTACGAGCAGTACTTC.

In its sample, this clonotype was seen many times. This sequence joins TRBV6-6 and TRBJ2-1, with 10 bases matching TRBD2. CDR3 length equals 14 residues. V lost 5 bases to trimming and J lost 9 bases; unmatched junction nucleotides: 7. Germline V gene sequence: CDR1 MNHNY, CDR2 SVGAGI (reference sequence). The CDR3 reads CASSPLAGESEQFF. CDR3 coding DNA: TGTGCCAGCAGTCCCCTAGCGGGAGAGAGTGAGCAGTTCTTC.

This clonotype has ten or more counts. CDR3 bases: TGCAGCGTTGCCCCCCCGTTCAATGAGCAGTTCTTC. It translates to CSVAPPFNEQFF. The chain has TRBV29-1 and TRBJ2-1; D is unresolved. The CDR3 covers 12 residues. Germline V gene sequence: CDR1 SQVTM, CDR2 ANQGSEA. V shed 4 bases and J shed 6 bases, with 10 bases lying between them.

This clonotype was observed at least ten times. The chain joins TRBV12-3 or TRBV12-4 to TRBJ2-2, with 7 bases identical to TRBD1. This CDR3 spans 15 amino acids. The V and J ends lost 7 bases and 2 bases, in that order; junction bases with no gene match: 7. CDR3 protein: CASIPGQTNTGELFF. As DNA, the CDR3 is TGTGCCAGCATTCCGGGACAGACTAACACCGGGGAGCTGTTTTTT.

A word on this clonotype: A much larger clone lies a single base off, so this may be a read error. This chain links TRBV5-5 with TRBJ2-6, with a tentative D call TRBD2 (5 bases). Per germline, CDR1 SGHKS and CDR2 YYEKEE (reference sequence). Trimming stripped 1 base from V and 6 bases from J, with 11 bases between. The CDR3 contains 15 residues. The CDR3 spells CASSLLAPAANVLTF. In DNA, the CDR3 is TGTGCCAGCAGCTTGCTAGCTCCGGCGGCCAACGTCCTGACTTTC.

The V gene is TRBV18, the J gene TRBJ1-5; TRBD1 agrees at 12 bases. Germline lookup yields CDR1 KGHSH and CDR2 LQKENI. The CDR3 is 19 amino acids. The V and J ends lost 4 bases and 2 bases, in that order; junction bases with no gene match: 12. CDR3 sequence reads: CASSLKYRDRGRRNQPQHF. The CDR3 DNA follows: TGTGCCAGCTCACTAAAGTACCGGGACAGGGGGCGACGCAATCAGCCCCAGCATTTT.

This clonotype appeared once. This sequence joins TRBV10-1 and TRBJ1-2; tentatively, D is TRBD1 (6 bases). The V and J ends lost 4 bases and 8 bases respectively, with 23 bases between them. Germline CDR1 is WNHNN and CDR2 is SYGVQD (reference sequence). This CDR3 comprises 16 residues. The CDR3 spells CASSGKGLAGGEGYTF. CDR3 in DNA: TGCGCCAGCAGTGGAAAGGGACTAGCGGGGGGCGAGGGCTACACCTTC.

To note about this clonotype: One end of the junction varies from germline; a read error may be responsible. The CDR3 DNA sequence: TGTGCCGGCAGCTTGAACAGTTCCGAGCAGTACTTC. This translates into CAGSLNSSEQYF. V and J are TRBV5-5 and TRBJ2-7; D remains unclear. CDR3 length: 12 amino acids. Germline V CDR1 and CDR2: SGHKS, YYEKEE (reference sequence). Variable domain in full (rest from reference TRBV5-5 and TRBJ2-7): DAGVTQSPTHLIKTRGQQVTLRCSPISGHKSVSWYQQVLGQGPQFIFQYYEKEERGRGNFPDRFSARQFPNYSSELNVNALLLGDSALYLCAGSLNSSEQYFGPGTRLTVT.

V and J are TRBV12-3 or TRBV12-4 and TRBJ1-1, with 8 nucleotides matching TRBD1. V lost 5 bases to trimming and J lost 6 bases; unmatched junction nucleotides: 11. The CDR3 length is 15 residues. CDR3 protein: CASSPRTGWNPEAFF. The CDR3 nucleotides read TGTGCCAGCAGTCCCCGGACAGGGTGGAATCCTGAAGCTTTCTTT.

Concerning this clonotype itself: This clone may be a read error of a much larger clone one base away. The V gene is TRBV5-4, the J gene TRBJ2-3, with TRBD2 matching over 12 bases. The germline gives CDR1 SGHNT, CDR2 YYREEE (reference sequence). The CDR3 is 15 amino acids. CDR3 nucleotides: TGTGCCAGCAGCCCCGGACTAGCGGGACTCGATACGCGGTATTTT. It specifies CASSPGLAGLDTRYF.

J is TRBJ2-1 and V is TRBV25-1, with 8 bases fitting TRBD2. The CDR3 length is 14 residues. Looked up from germline, CDR1 is MGHDK and CDR2 is SYGVNS. After removal of 4 bases from V and 6 bases from J, the junction contained 5 bases not matched to a gene. CDR3 sequence (DNA): TGTGCCAGCAGTGTCTCCCGGGGGGGCAATGAGCAGTTCTTC. As protein: CASSVSRGGNEQFF. Together with reference TRBV25-1 and TRBJ2-1, the CDR3 gives the full variable domain: EADIYQTPRYLVIGTGKKITLECSQTMGHDKMYWYQQDPGMELHLIHYSYGVNSTEKGDLSSESTVSRIRTEHFPLTLESARPSHTSQYLCASSVSRGGNEQFFGPGTRLTVL.

In the case of this clonotype: At one boundary the junction diverges from the germline segment, which might be a read error. This sequence joins TRBV5-1 and TRBJ2-6, with a weak D call TRBD1 (6 bases). There are 16 residues in the CDR3. Germline loops: CDR1 SGHRS, CDR2 YFSETQ. The CDR3 bases are TGCGCCAGCAGCTTGTTACAGGGTACTGGCGCCAGCGTCCTGACTTTC. Its translation: CASSLLQGTGASVLTF.

V usage is TRBV18 and J usage is TRBJ2-7; 8 bases agree with TRBD1. V was pared by 6 bases and J by 4 bases, with 11 bases of the junction left unmatched. The CDR3 has 15 amino acids. Germline V gives CDR1 KGHSH, CDR2 LQKENI. The CDR3: CASSPPWTGKYEQYF. CDR3 nucleotide sequence: TGTGCCAGCTCTCCTCCCTGGACAGGGAAATACGAGCAGTACTTC.

The table lists this clonotype with many counts. The chain is built from TRBV6-6 and TRBJ2-7, with D perhaps TRBD2 (5 bases). In germline, CDR1 is MNHNY, CDR2 SVGAGI (reference sequence). This CDR3 is 14 amino acids long. V was pared by 4 bases and J by 3 bases, with 13 bases between. In nucleotides, the CDR3 is TGTGCCAGCAGTTCCCATGGCGGGTTCTACGAGCAGTACTTC. This sequence encodes CASSSHGGFYEQYF.